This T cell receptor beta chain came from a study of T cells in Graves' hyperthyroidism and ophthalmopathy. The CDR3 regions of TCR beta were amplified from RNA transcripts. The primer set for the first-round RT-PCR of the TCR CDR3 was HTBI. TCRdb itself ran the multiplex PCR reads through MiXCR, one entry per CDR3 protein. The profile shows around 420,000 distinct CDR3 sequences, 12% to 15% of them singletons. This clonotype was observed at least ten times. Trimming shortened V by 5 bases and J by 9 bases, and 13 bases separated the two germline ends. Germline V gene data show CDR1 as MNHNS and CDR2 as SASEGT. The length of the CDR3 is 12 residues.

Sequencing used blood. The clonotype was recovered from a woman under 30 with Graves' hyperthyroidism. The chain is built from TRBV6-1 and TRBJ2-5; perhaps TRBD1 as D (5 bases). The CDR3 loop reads CASSYSQGAQYF. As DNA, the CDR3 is TGTGCCAGCAGTTATTCTCAGGGTGCCCAGTACTTC.